This T cell receptor (beta chain) was sequenced during a study of human T cells and chemical hapten exposure. About the study: Donors were sensitized with 2% DPC on the upper inner arm.

Unique molecular identifiers were attached to individual cDNA molecules during library preparation. As originally analysed: A per-sample median of about 94,000 TCRs was observed, with counts ranging from roughly 23,224 to 700,000. Each CDR3 protein gets one entry after TCRdb re-called the RACE reads with MiXCR. The V and J calls were not made by the authors but by TCRdb's processing. Here the sample spans about 100,000 distinct CDR3 sequences, about an eighth being singletons. Documented time point: patch test 2, 6 weeks after DPC sensitization. Treatment of the sample: therapeutic diphenylcyclopropenone sensitization with weekly scalp DPC. Germline assignment: CDR1 SNHLY and CDR2 FYNNEI. V lost 6 bases and J 1 base, leaving 15 bases between the germline ends. This CDR3 has 16 residues.

This receptor was obtained from a woman between 40 and 50 years old with alopecia areata. Some clones in this sample may be carry-over from other donors' samples. The chain is built from TRBV2 and TRBJ2-2; possibly TRBD1 or TRBD2 for D (5 bases each). The sample here was whole blood, taken in connection with sensitization to the hapten diphenylcyclopropenone (DPC). The CDR3, as DNA: TGTGCCAGCAGAGAAACCGGGACGGTGAACACCGGGGAGCTGTTTTTT. Its translation is CASRETGTVNTGELFF.